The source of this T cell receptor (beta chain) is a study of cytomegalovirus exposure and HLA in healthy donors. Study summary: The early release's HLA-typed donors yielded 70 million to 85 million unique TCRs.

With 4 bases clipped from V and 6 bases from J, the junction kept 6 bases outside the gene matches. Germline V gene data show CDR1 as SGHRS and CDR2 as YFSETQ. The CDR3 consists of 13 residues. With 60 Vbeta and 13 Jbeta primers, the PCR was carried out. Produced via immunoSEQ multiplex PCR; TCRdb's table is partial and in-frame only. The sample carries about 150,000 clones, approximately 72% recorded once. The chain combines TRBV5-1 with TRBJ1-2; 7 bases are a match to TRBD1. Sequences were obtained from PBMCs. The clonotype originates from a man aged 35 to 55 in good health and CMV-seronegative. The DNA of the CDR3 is TGCGCCAGCAGCCAAAACAGGGGCGATGGCTACACCTTC. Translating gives CASSQNRGDGYTF.